This entry describes one T cell receptor (beta chain). The sample contains more than one DNA sequence encoding this CDR3. Assay: immunoSEQ multiplex PCR; the TCRdb copy retains only in-frame clones and omits some. The sample gives hundreds of thousands of clones, over 90% of which show up once; less than 25% is in the top ten. CD45RO negativity and positive selection for CCR7 defined naive CD8 cells, a population that excluded terminally differentiated effector memory CD45RA+ cells. This record comes from a study of shared clonotypes between healthy human individuals. The V segment lost 0 bases and the J segment 1 base; nucleotides outside the gene matches: 2. Germline CDR1 MNHEY, CDR2 SMNVEV (reference sequence). The CDR3 spans 15 residues.

V is TRBV27 and J is TRBJ1-1, with 7 bases matching TRBD1. The sequenced sample was naive CD8+ T cells sorted from blood. This sequence originates from a man aged 25 to 40 in good health. The CDR3 sequence: CASSLSAGGNTEAFF. For the CDR3, the DNA is TGTGCCAGCAGTTTATCAGCAGGGGGGAACACTGAAGCTTTCTTT.